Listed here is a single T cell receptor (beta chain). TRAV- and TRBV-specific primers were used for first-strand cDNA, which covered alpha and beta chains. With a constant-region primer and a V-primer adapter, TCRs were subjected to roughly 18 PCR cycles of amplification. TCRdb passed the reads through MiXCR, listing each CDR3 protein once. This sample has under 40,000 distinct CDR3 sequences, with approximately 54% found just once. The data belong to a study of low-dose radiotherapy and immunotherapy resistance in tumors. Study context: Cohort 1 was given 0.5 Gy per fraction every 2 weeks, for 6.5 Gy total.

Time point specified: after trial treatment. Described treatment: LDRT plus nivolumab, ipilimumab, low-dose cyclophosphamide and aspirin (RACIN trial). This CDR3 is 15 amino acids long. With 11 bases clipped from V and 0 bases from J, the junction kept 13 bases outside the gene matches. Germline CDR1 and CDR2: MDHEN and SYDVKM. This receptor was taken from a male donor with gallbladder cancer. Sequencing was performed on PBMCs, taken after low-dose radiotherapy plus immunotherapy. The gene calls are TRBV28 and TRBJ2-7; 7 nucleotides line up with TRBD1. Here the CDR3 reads CALGKTGPSSYEQYF. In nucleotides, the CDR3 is TGTGCCCTCGGCAAGACAGGGCCGAGCTCCTACGAGCAGTACTTC. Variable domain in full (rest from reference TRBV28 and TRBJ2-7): DVKVTQSSRYLVKRTGEKVFLECVQDMDHENMFWYRQDPGLGLRLIYFSYDVKMKEKGDIPEGYSVSREKKERFSLILESASTNQTSMYLCALGKTGPSSYEQYFGPGTRLTVT.